The 23 T cell receptor beta chains below all came from one sample that was sequenced in a study of T cell clonality in common variable immunodeficiency. Method: immunoSEQ multiplex PCR; TCRdb's copy keeps in-frame clones and lacks some. Recorded here are around 45,000 clones, none singletons. The sequencing input was peripheral blood mononuclear cells. These TCRs come from a person between 18 and 69 years old in good health.

This clone was counted ten times or more. The read ends 3 residues shy of where the CDR3 ends; the end is completed using the germline J gene. The chain is built from TRBV30 and TRBJ1-3; no reliable D call. V lost 1 base, J lost 4 bases, and 14 bases lay in between. There are 15 residues in the CDR3. The germline V gene encodes CDR1 GTSNPN and CDR2 SVGIG (reference sequence). The sequenced CDR3 bases are TGTGCCTGGAGTGCTCATGGAGGGCCGGGAAACACC. Translating it yields CAWSAHGGPGNT. In full, the CDR3 reads CAWSAHGGPGNTIYF.

This clone was recorded at least ten times. From the germline J gene comes the end of the CDR3, since the read stops 3 residues before it. V is TRBV5-6 and J is TRBJ1-1, with a tentative D call TRBD1 (6 bases). CDR3 length equals 13 residues. Trimming shortened V by 3 bases and J by 4 bases, and 10 bases separated the two germline ends. CDR1 and CDR2 from the germline V gene are SGHDT and YYEEEE. CDR3 bases read: TGTGCCAGCAGCTACGGCAGGGGCACTGAA. Its protein product is CASSYGRGTE. The full CDR3 is CASSYGRGTEAFF.

This clone was seen repeatedly, ten times or more. The CDR3 is cut off 3 residues early in the read; its end comes from the germline J gene. This chain links TRBV5-1 with TRBJ1-2; a weak D match, TRBD1 (6 bases). Per the germline V gene, CDR1 is SGHRS and CDR2 is YFSETQ. The CDR3 is 14 amino acids. The CDR3 reads CASSYADRSGGYTF. The sequenced part of the CDR3 DNA is TGCGCCAGCAGCTACGCCGACAGGTCTGGAGGC.

This clone was recorded at least ten times. CDR3 in amino acids: CASSQPGQGDTEAFF. CDR3 bases read: TGCGCCAGCAGCCAACCGGGACAGGGAGACACTGAA. The V call is TRBV4-1, the J call TRBJ1-1; 9 positions match TRBD1. The read ends 3 residues early relative to the CDR3; the germline J gene fills the gap. V trimming: 2 bases; J trimming: 3 bases; junction bases outside the gene matches: 4. Per the germline V gene, CDR1 is MGHRA and CDR2 is YSYEKL. This CDR3 contains 15 residues.

This clone was observed many times. Sequencing ends 3 residues short of the CDR3 end; the germline J gene provides the rest. This sequence joins TRBV15 and TRBJ1-2; 8 bases are a match to TRBD1. This CDR3 is built from 16 residues. V shed 0 bases, J shed 7 bases, and the junction held 10 bases outside the gene matches. The V gene's germline CDR1 is LNHNV and CDR2 YYDKDF (reference sequence). The CDR3 protein is CATSRDGSQGAGGYTF. The sequenced part of the CDR3 DNA is TGTGCCACCAGCAGAGATGGGAGCCAGGGGGCCGGTGGC.

In this sample, this clone turned up many times. The read ends 3 residues early relative to the CDR3; the germline J gene fills the gap. The chain combines TRBV10-3 with TRBJ1-2; 11 bases map to TRBD1. The CDR3 covers 14 residues. Germline trimming cut 5 bases from V and 6 bases from J; bases unmatched to any gene: 5. Germline CDR1 and CDR2: ENHRY and SYGVKD. CDR3 DNA, as far as it was read: TGTGCCATCAGTATCCGGGACAGGGGGAATGGC. Translated, it gives CAISIRDRGNG. The entire CDR3 reads CAISIRDRGNGYTF.

This clone was found many times. Sequence at one end of the junction differs from germline and may be a read error. The read terminates 3 residues ahead of where the CDR3 ends, so the germline J gene completes it. The rearrangement joins TRBV20-1 to TRBJ2-4; no clear D. This CDR3 comprises 14 residues. Germline V gives CDR1 DFQATT, CDR2 SNEGSKA (reference sequence). This chain's CDR3 is CSARDTVFVNIQYF. Partial CDR3 DNA: TGCAGTGCTCGAGACACGGTGTTCGTAAACATT.

This clone was counted ten times or more. The read ends 3 residues shy of where the CDR3 ends; the end is completed using the germline J gene. The J gene is TRBJ1-4, the V gene TRBV2; 8 bases are shared with TRBD1. CDR1 SNHLY and CDR2 FYNNEI come from the germline V gene. V lost 6 bases and J lost 3; bases outside the gene matches: 6. The CDR3 has 15 residues. CDR3 residues: CASRLDRAANEKLFF. Partial CDR3 DNA: TGTGCCAGCAGACTGGACAGGGCAGCTAATGAAAAA.

This clone occurred many times. Mismatch with germline at one junction end may stem from a read error. The CDR3 end is not reached by the read, which stops 3 residues before it; the germline J gene fills it in. The chain combines TRBV4-2 with TRBJ2-3, with 9 bases that match TRBD2. This CDR3 has 17 residues. The germline CDR1 and CDR2 sequences are LGHNA and YNFKEQ. The CDR3 here is CASSQDRSGTSSPTQYF. Incomplete CDR3 DNA: TGCGCCAGCAGCCAAGATAGGTCCGGGACTAGCTCTCCTACG.

Only a few counts were recorded for this clone. The read falls 3 residues short of the CDR3 end, and the missing part is taken from the germline J gene. The rearrangement uses TRBV7-2 and TRBJ1-1, with 7 positions matching TRBD1. With V trimmed by 5 bases and J by 7 bases, 10 bases remained unmatched. This CDR3 is built from 14 residues. Germline V gene data show CDR1 as SGHTA and CDR2 as FQGNSA. Partial CDR3 DNA: TGTGCCAGCAGCCAGGGGGGAGGGGGAGGTGAA. The encoded protein is CASSQGGGGGE. The entire CDR3 reads CASSQGGGGGEAFF.

This clone was counted many times. The read gets to within 3 residues of the CDR3 end, and the germline J gene fills in the rest. The chain couples TRBV19 to TRBJ2-1; D not resolved. This CDR3 region has 14 residues. The germline V and J ends were trimmed by 1 base and 5 bases, with 9 bases remaining between them. CDR1 is LNHDA and CDR2 is SQIVND in the germline V gene (reference sequence). This chain's CDR3 is CASSIGVTDNEQFF. CDR3 bases read: TGTGCCAGTAGTATAGGAGTTACGGACAATGAG.

This clone was observed many times. The read is 3 residues too short to cover the CDR3 end, so that end is filled in from the germline J gene. The V call is TRBV18, the J call TRBJ2-1, with a tentative D call TRBD1 (6 bases). The germline CDR1 and CDR2 sequences are KGHSH and LQKENI. V shed 3 bases and J shed 9 bases, with 9 bases lying between them. The CDR3 has 12 residues. The CDR3 bases that were read are TGTGCCAGCTCACCCCAGGGGCTTGAG. Its translation is CASSPQGLE. The CDR3 reads in full as CASSPQGLEQFF.

There are many counts of this clone. The read ends 3 residues before the CDR3 terminus; that terminus is restored from the germline J gene. V gene TRBV7-6 combines with J gene TRBJ1-5; D may be TRBD1 (6 bases). The V end was cut by 11 bases, the J end by 7 bases, with 15 bases between. CDR1 is SGHVS and CDR2 is FNYEAQ in the germline V gene. The CDR3 is made up of 12 amino acids. CDR3: CAEGEGRQPQHF. CDR3 bases read: TGTGCCGAGGGGGAGGGTAGGCAGCCC.

The table lists this clone with many counts. The read stops 3 residues short of the end of the CDR3; the missing end is completed from the germline J gene. The gene calls are TRBV29-1 and TRBJ2-1, with D tentatively TRBD1 (5 bases). The CDR3 runs 11 residues. Germline CDR1 SQVTM, CDR2 ANQGSEA. Between the trimmed V and J ends, which lost 4 bases and 6 bases, there was a span of 7 bases. This CDR3 reads CSVGQGNEQFF. The part of the CDR3 DNA that was read is TGCAGCGTTGGTCAGGGCAATGAG.

In its sample, this clone was seen many times. The read halts 3 residues ahead of the CDR3 end, with the missing end drawn from the germline J gene. The chain is built from TRBV7-2 and TRBJ2-1; D may be TRBD1 (6 bases). This CDR3 has 12 residues. V was trimmed by 4 bases and J by 9 bases, leaving 10 bases between them. Germline V gene data show CDR1 as SGHTA and CDR2 as FQGNSA. Incomplete CDR3 DNA: TGTGCCAGCAGCTACAGGGCCGGTGAG. It yields the protein CASSYRAGE. The full CDR3 is CASSYRAGEQFF.

This clone has at least ten counts. Read sequence stops 3 residues before the CDR3 end, and the germline J gene provides the missing end. The V gene is TRBV6-1, the J gene TRBJ2-3, with D possibly being TRBD1 (5 bases). The germline gives CDR1 MNHNS, CDR2 SASEGT. Trimming cost V 4 bases and J 6 bases, with 11 bases left between them. The CDR3 covers 13 residues. CDR3 loop: CASSVAGWDTQYF. The DNA read from the CDR3 is TGTGCCAGCAGTGTGGCAGGGTGGGATACG.

In this sample, this clone turned up many times. The read gets to within 3 residues of the CDR3 end, and the germline J gene fills in the rest. The rearrangement uses TRBV10-1 and TRBJ2-5, with D tentatively TRBD1 (5 bases). The germline V gene encodes CDR1 WNHNN and CDR2 SYGVQD (reference sequence). The CDR3 consists of 13 residues. Trimming left V 3 bases short and J 5 bases short, with 10 bases between. The sequenced part of the CDR3 DNA is TGCGCCAGCAGTGAAGGGGTCGGGGAGACC. It codes for CASSEGVGET. The whole CDR3 region reads CASSEGVGETQYF.

This clone was detected many times. A read error may account for a junction end that differs from germline. From the germline J gene comes the end of the CDR3, since the read stops 3 residues before it. Other DNA variants within this sample encode the same CDR3. This chain links TRBV12-3 or TRBV12-4 with TRBJ2-7; 13 positions agree with TRBD2. The CDR3 runs to 16 residues. The CDR3 region is CASSSLAGGSSYEQYF. The CDR3 bases that were read are TGTGCCAGTAGTTCACTAGCGGGGGGGAGCTCCTACGAG.

The table lists this clone with many counts. The read falls 3 residues short of the CDR3 end, and the missing part is taken from the germline J gene. J is TRBJ1-2 and V is TRBV12-3 or TRBV12-4; perhaps TRBD1 as D (6 bases). The CDR3 is 14 residues long. V lost 4 bases and J lost 7, with 16 bases in between. The sequenced CDR3 bases are TGTGCCAGCAGTTATGAGGGGGGGCGCATTGGC. Translated, it gives CASSYEGGRIG. The entire CDR3 is CASSYEGGRIGYTF.

About this clone itself: The read halts 3 residues ahead of the CDR3 end, with the missing end drawn from the germline J gene. The chain is built from TRBV6-2 or TRBV6-3 and TRBJ1-2; 10 bases map to TRBD1. The CDR3 length is 15 residues. Germline V gives CDR1 MNHEY, CDR2 SVGEGT. CDR3 sequence reads: CASSGGDRGVYDYTF. Partial CDR3 DNA: TGTGCCAGCTCCGGTGGGGACAGGGGCGTCTACGAC.

This clone was recorded many times. The read ends 3 residues before the CDR3 terminus; that terminus is restored from the germline J gene. V usage is TRBV7-9 and J usage is TRBJ1-1, with D possibly TRBD1 on 6 matching bases. CDR3 length equals 15 residues. V dropped 1 base and J dropped 3 bases, with 12 bases sitting between them. CDR1 and CDR2 (germline): SEHNR, FQNEAQ (reference sequence). The CDR3 region is CASSLGGNRDTEAFF. The sequenced part of the CDR3 DNA is TGTGCCAGCAGCTTAGGGGGGAACAGGGACACTGAA.

In this sample, this clone turned up many times. The read is 3 residues too short to cover the CDR3 end, so that end is filled in from the germline J gene. This chain uses TRBV5-6 with TRBJ1-1; the D gene is possibly TRBD1 (6 bases). Germline V gene lookup returns CDR1 SGHDT and CDR2 YYEEEE. The CDR3 has 12 amino acids. V lost 8 bases and J lost 6, with 14 bases in between. The covered CDR3 bases are TGTGCCAGACCTACAGGGCCCCCTGAA. Translation: CARPTGPPE. The CDR3 as a whole reads CARPTGPPEAFF.

This clone was recorded many times. The CDR3 bases that were read are TGTGCCAGCAGCTCGGGGGGCAAATCGGAA. The encoded protein is CASSSGGKSE. The full CDR3 protein reads CASSSGGKSEAFF. This chain links TRBV5-6 with TRBJ1-1, with D perhaps TRBD1 (6 bases). The CDR3 goes on 3 residues after the read ends, and that part is filled in from the germline J gene. Looked up from germline, CDR1 is SGHDT and CDR2 is YYEEEE. The CDR3 has 13 residues. Drawing the rest from reference TRBV5-6 and TRBJ1-1, the complete variable domain is DAGVTQSPTHLIKTRGQQVTLRCSPKSGHDTVSWYQQALGQGPQFIFQYYEEEERQRGNFPDRFSGHQFPNYSSELNVNALLLGDSALYLCASSSGGKSEAFFGQGTRLTVV.